This paragraph covers one TCR beta chain sequence. Its antigen is not identified. V lost 0 bases and J lost 2, with 9 bases in between. This CDR3 is built from 14 residues. From germline, CDR1 is SGHRS and CDR2 YFSETQ. An immunoSEQ assay, version v3.0, was performed at survey level. The target of sequencing was about 40,000-50,000 T-cell genomes per sample. The repertoire was sequenced with immunoSEQ multiplex PCR; TCRdb's copy has only in-frame clones and lacks some. The table includes 15,000 to 20,000 clones, about four fifths detected once. This entry belongs to a study of long-term antiretroviral therapy in people with HIV. Going into DNA extraction, samples held roughly 0.9-11 million cryopreserved PBMC. Findings and caveats of the study: Relative to control repertoires, HIV repertoires exhibited narrower CDR3 length ranges. Blood dates from 2004 to 2017, possibly under older ART regimens.

V gene TRBV5-1 combines with J gene TRBJ2-7; weak D call: TRBD2 (5 bases). Sequencing was performed on unsorted PBMCs, taken at the start of antiretroviral therapy, before treatment. The TCR was taken from a young man with HIV. The CDR3 is CASSLASGPYEQYF. DNA of the CDR3: TGCGCCAGCAGCTTGGCAAGCGGACCCTACGAGCAGTACTTC.